This T cell receptor (beta chain) stems from a study of cytomegalovirus exposure and HLA in healthy donors. General study results and limits: The authors later found HLA-associated TCR beta chains more clonally expanded than equally common others.

This CDR3 comprises 15 residues. Germline V lookup: CDR1 SSHAT, CDR2 FNYEAQ (reference sequence). Primers for the PCR totalled 60 Vbeta and 13 Jbeta. Authors' analysis steps: Around 10 million of the about 80 million unique TCR beta chains counted in a later analysis were shared. TCRdb keeps only in-frame clones here, not all; method: immunoSEQ multiplex PCR. V and J calls and clone size are as listed in that table; D and trimming were resolved from the DNA. Of roughly 130,000 clones in the sample, around 83% were seen once. This clone was detected only a few times. Its target is not known. Sequence at one end of the junction differs from germline and may be a read error.

This sequence originates from a woman between 18 and 29 years old in good health and CMV-seropositive. Source material: PBMCs. The rearrangement uses TRBV7-7 and TRBJ2-5; possible D gene TRBD1, 6 bases. CDR3 amino acids: CASSPTGTTKETQYF. CDR3 coding DNA: TGTGCTAGCAGCCCGACCGGGACAACTAAAGAGACCCAGTACTTC.